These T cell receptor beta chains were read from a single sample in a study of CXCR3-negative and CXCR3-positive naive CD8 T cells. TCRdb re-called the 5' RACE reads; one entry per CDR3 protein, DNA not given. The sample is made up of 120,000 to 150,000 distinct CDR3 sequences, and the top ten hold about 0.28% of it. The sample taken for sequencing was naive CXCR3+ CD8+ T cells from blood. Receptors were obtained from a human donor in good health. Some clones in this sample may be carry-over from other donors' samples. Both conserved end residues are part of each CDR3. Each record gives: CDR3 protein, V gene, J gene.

CASSSQFPYPNYGYTF	TRBV12-3/TRBV12-4	TRBJ1-2
CASREERLPTDTQYF	TRBV27	TRBJ2-3
CASSAGGEQFF	TRBV25-1	TRBJ2-1
CASSLALGNNEQFF	TRBV5-1	TRBJ2-1
CAIRDTDSYNEQFF	TRBV10-3	TRBJ2-1
CASSQGFMNSYEQYF	TRBV4-1	TRBJ2-7
CASSESRTSLSTGELFF	TRBV10-2	TRBJ2-2
CASSQRVAGFQETQYF	TRBV3-1	TRBJ2-5
CASSSADRFEQYF	TRBV7-9	TRBJ2-7
CASSQDRGVLSTEAFF	TRBV3-1	TRBJ1-1
CASSMYEEKPQHF	TRBV19	TRBJ1-5
CASSKSSSYEQYF	TRBV19	TRBJ2-7
CASSDSLGGPSNEQFF	TRBV6-4	TRBJ2-1
CASSQVSEAAQYF	TRBV3-1	TRBJ2-7
CASQDRGPHQPQHF	TRBV28	TRBJ1-5
CSARDQGRETEAFF	TRBV20-1	TRBJ1-1